This record concerns one TCR beta chain sequence. TCRdb's table, derived via immunoSEQ multiplex PCR, lists solely in-frame clones and lacks some. The table has some 42,000 clones, 80% to 90% seen once. CDR3 size: 15 residues. V lost 6 bases and J 0 bases, leaving 15 bases between the germline ends. CDR1 is ENHRY and CDR2 is SYGVKD in the germline V gene. The record originates from a study of OX40 agonist ivuxolimab in advanced cancers. This TCR was recovered from an adult with an advanced solid tumor such as melanoma, head and neck, liver or kidney cancer. The chain is built from TRBV10-3 and TRBJ2-7, with D maybe TRBD2 (5 bases). The sequencing used CD4+ or CD8+ T cells sorted from blood, collected in a trial of the OX40 agonist ivuxolimab. Written as DNA, the CDR3 is TGTGCCATCAGGGAGGTGGGGAGCCCCTCCTACGAGCAGTACTTC. Translated: CAIREVGSPSYEQYF.